This entry concerns a single T cell receptor beta chain. No antigen is known for it. The source of the sample is a study of shared clonotypes between healthy human individuals. The assay was immunoSEQ multiplex PCR, and TCRdb's table has in-frame clones only and misses some. This table has roughly 1,500,000 clones, approximately 98.5% appearing once. The study's findings and limits: Researchers found naive subsets generally carried larger estimated richness than memory subsets. Around 4.7% of naive CD4 clonotypes were shared across several donors. The study drew on few donors, limiting represented genetic and exposure-history diversity. Unshared clonotypes carried lower generation probabilities than those common to all four donors.

Trimming cost V 3 bases and J 4 bases, with 16 bases left between them. Germline V gene data show CDR1 as WNHNN and CDR2 as SYGVQD (reference sequence). The CDR3 runs to 16 residues. The sequence was collected from a man aged 25-40 years in good health. Sequenced sample: naive CD4+ T cells sorted from blood. This sample's subset: CD45RA+ positively selected. V is TRBV10-1 and J is TRBJ2-1, with a possible D match to TRBD2 (6 bases). The CDR3 region is CASSDFSGRTYNEQFF. CDR3 in DNA: TGCGCCAGCAGTGACTTCTCCGGGAGAACTTACAATGAGCAGTTCTTC.